Presented here are 23 T cell receptor beta chains from one specimen sequenced in a study of cytomegalovirus exposure and HLA in healthy donors. The study ran its PCR with 60 Vbeta and 13 Jbeta primers. The repertoire was sequenced with immunoSEQ multiplex PCR; TCRdb's copy has only in-frame clones and lacks some. The sample lists 120,000 to 150,000 clones, around 79% seen once, with approximately 6.9% in the top ten. Material: PBMCs. The receptors stem from a middle-aged woman in good health and CMV-seropositive.

The J gene is TRBJ1-4, the V gene TRBV5-4; 8 nucleotides match TRBD1. In germline, CDR1 is SGHNT, CDR2 YYREEE (reference sequence). V shed 3 bases and J 5 bases; nucleotides not matched to a gene: 9. CDR3 length equals 16 residues. This chain's CDR3 is CASSSNRDRSNEKLFF. The DNA for the CDR3 is TGTGCCAGCAGCTCTAATCGGGACAGGTCGAATGAAAAACTGTTTTTT.

This clone was counted only a few times. This chain connects TRBV11-1 to TRBJ1-4; D not resolved. V was trimmed by 4 bases and J by 11 bases, leaving 11 bases between them. This CDR3 is built from 12 residues. Germline values: CDR1 SGHAT, CDR2 FQDESV (reference sequence). The CDR3 coding sequence is TGTGCCAGCAGCTCCCCAGGATTGAAACTGTTTTTT. Translation gives CASSSPGLKLFF.

The chain uses TRBV5-1 and TRBJ1-4; TRBD1 aligns across 9 bases. Germline CDR1 is SGHRS and CDR2 is YFSETQ. V dropped 0 bases and J dropped 6; count of bases not matched to a gene: 3. The CDR3 totals 15 residues. CDR3 nucleotide sequence: TGCGCCAGCAGCTTGGCGGGGACAGGGTATGAAAAACTGTTTTTT. Encoded protein: CASSLAGTGYEKLFF.

This clone was detected once. This chain uses TRBV10-2 with TRBJ1-6, with 7 bases identical to TRBD1. This CDR3 region has 14 residues. Germline V gives CDR1 WSHSY, CDR2 SAAADI. J was trimmed by 10 bases and V by 10 bases; bases with no gene match: 13. The CDR3 is CATSLQGIGSPLHF. Written as DNA, the CDR3 is TGCGCCACCTCATTACAGGGGATTGGGTCACCCCTCCACTTT.

The chain combines TRBV6-4 with TRBJ1-4; the match to TRBD1 covers 9 bases. This CDR3 has 17 residues. Trimming took 8 bases from V and 4 from J; bases not matched to a gene: 14. Germline lookup yields CDR1 MRHNA and CDR2 SNTAGT. CDR3 coding DNA: TGTGCCAGCTTCCCCGTGGGGACAGGGTTGATTAATGAAAAACTGTTTTTT. Protein: CASFPVGTGLINEKLFF.

This chain connects TRBV5-1 to TRBJ1-1, with 7 bases aligning to TRBD1. Germline V gene sequence: CDR1 SGHRS, CDR2 YFSETQ. CDR3 size: 17 residues. V shed 4 bases, J shed 4 bases, and the junction held 16 bases outside the gene matches. The CDR3: CASSLWTGPREGTEAFF. As DNA, the CDR3 is TGCGCCAGCAGCCTATGGACAGGTCCCAGAGAGGGCACTGAAGCTTTCTTT.

The rearrangement uses TRBV28 and TRBJ2-5; 9 bases are a match to TRBD2. Germline CDR1 MDHEN, CDR2 SYDVKM. The CDR3 extends over 13 amino acids. The V and J ends lost 7 bases and 5 bases, in that order; junction bases with no gene match: 5. CDR3 bases: TGTGCCAGCAAGGCGGGGGGGCCGGAGACCCAGTACTTC. Translating it yields CASKAGGPETQYF.

The chain employs TRBV6-5 and TRBJ2-1; maybe TRBD1 (5 bases). There are 12 residues in the CDR3. Between the trimmed V and J ends, which lost 6 bases and 9 bases, there was a span of 12 bases. Germline V lookup: CDR1 MNHEY, CDR2 SVGAGI. The CDR3 spells CASSKKRGEQFF. The CDR3 DNA follows: TGTGCCAGCAGCAAAAAAAGGGGTGAGCAGTTCTTC.

A few counts support this clone. The rearrangement links TRBV7-3 to TRBJ2-3; unclear D gene. CDR1 is SGHTA, CDR2 FQGTGA, per germline. CDR3 size: 14 residues. V lost 4 bases to trimming and J lost 4 bases, with 12 bases between them. The chain's CDR3 is CASSSTYQPDTQYF. The CDR3 nucleotides read TGTGCCAGCAGCTCCACCTACCAACCAGATACGCAGTATTTT.

V is TRBV7-6 and J is TRBJ1-6; D is uncertain. Germline CDR1 reads SGHVS; CDR2 reads FNYEAQ. This CDR3 comprises 14 residues. The germline V and J ends were trimmed by 0 bases and 10 bases, with 10 bases remaining between them. As DNA, the CDR3 is TGTGCCAGCAGCTTAGCCGGGAAGGAGTCACCCCTCCACTTT. This translates into CASSLAGKESPLHF.

The V gene is TRBV7-9, the J gene TRBJ1-1; TRBD1 is a possible D gene (6 bases). V shed 3 bases and J shed 1 base, with 9 bases lying between them. CDR1 and CDR2 from the germline V gene are SEHNR and FQNEAQ (reference sequence). This CDR3 has 14 residues. The CDR3 nucleotides read TGTGCCAGCAGCTTTGGGGGGGCGAACACTGAAGCTTTCTTT. Translation gives CASSFGGANTEAFF.

V gene TRBV5-1 combines with J gene TRBJ2-3, with 7 bases fitting TRBD2. Germline-derived CDR1 and CDR2 are SGHRS and YFSETQ. V lost 0 bases, J lost 0 bases, and 1 base stayed unmatched. The CDR3 spans 15 residues. The CDR3 reads CASSLGGSSTDTQYF. The CDR3 DNA sequence: TGCGCCAGCAGCTTGGGCGGGAGTAGCACAGATACGCAGTATTTT.

This chain uses TRBV2 with TRBJ1-3; D is uncertain. CDR3 length: 13 amino acids. Trimming took off 5 bases at V and 3 bases at J, with 8 bases between the two ends. Germline-derived CDR1 and CDR2 are SNHLY and FYNNEI. The CDR3 sequence is CASSPLYGNTIYF. The CDR3 coding sequence is TGTGCCAGCAGTCCTTTATATGGAAACACCATATATTTT.

This chain joins TRBV19 and TRBJ2-1; the D gene is possibly TRBD2 (6 bases). The germline gives CDR1 LNHDA, CDR2 SQIVND (reference sequence). V lost 6 bases and J 8 bases, leaving 20 bases between the germline ends. The CDR3 sequence is 15 residues long. CDR3 loop: CASSQAGASFYEQFF. CDR3 DNA: TGTGCCAGTAGCCAAGCGGGCGCGTCGTTCTATGAGCAGTTCTTC.

The rearrangement joins TRBV7-9 to TRBJ2-7, with 12 positions matching TRBD2. The CDR3 covers 16 residues. The germline gives CDR1 SEHNR, CDR2 FQNEAQ (reference sequence). V dropped 1 base and J dropped 1; count of bases not matched to a gene: 2. In nucleotides, the CDR3 is TGTGCCAGCAGCTTAGGGACTAGCGGGGATTCCTACGAGCAGTACTTC. Its protein product is CASSLGTSGDSYEQYF.

This sequence joins TRBV2 and TRBJ1-6; TRBD1 agrees at 10 bases. Trimming removed 6 bases from V and 9 bases from J; junction bases left unmatched: 5. The CDR3 runs to 14 residues. The germline CDR1 and CDR2 sequences are SNHLY and FYNNEI. The CDR3 DNA is TGTGCCAGCAGGGGACAGGGGAGAATTTCACCCCTCCACTTT. Its translation is CASRGQGRISPLHF. Full variable domain (remainder filled in from reference TRBV2 and TRBJ1-6): EPEVTQTPSHQVTQMGQEVILRCVPISNHLYFYWYRQILGQKVEFLVSFYNNEISEKSEIFDDQFSVERPDGSNFTLKIRSTKLEDSAMYFCASRGQGRISPLHFGNGTRLTVT.

This clone has only a few counts. The chain carries TRBV2 and TRBJ2-6; perhaps TRBD1 as D (6 bases). This CDR3 is 15 amino acids long. The ends were cut back, 7 bases at V and 4 bases at J, with 14 bases in the middle. Germline lookup yields CDR1 SNHLY and CDR2 FYNNEI. The CDR3 DNA sequence: TGTGCCAGCACGACAGGCCGTGGAGGGGCCAACGTCCTGACTTTC. Protein product: CASTTGRGGANVLTF.

The chain carries TRBV19 and TRBJ1-4; TRBD1 agrees at 10 bases. V lost 6 bases, J lost 7 bases, and 5 bases stayed unmatched. Germline CDR1 LNHDA, CDR2 SQIVND (reference sequence). The CDR3 is 14 residues long. CDR3 sequence (DNA): TGTGCCAGTAGCAAGACAGGGGGCGTTGAAAAACTGTTTTTT. Translated, it gives CASSKTGGVEKLFF.

The V gene is TRBV6-1, the J gene TRBJ1-4, with unresolved D. The CDR3 is 14 residues long. From germline, CDR1 is MNHNS and CDR2 SASEGT. V lost 6 bases and J 8 bases, leaving 16 bases between the germline ends. CDR3 protein: CASRATLGGEKLFF. The DNA for the CDR3 is TGTGCCAGCAGGGCAACCCTAGGAGGCGAAAAACTGTTTTTT.

For this clone: The sample contains more than one DNA sequence encoding this CDR3. The rearrangement links TRBV15 to TRBJ1-2, with a tentative D call TRBD1 (5 bases). The CDR3 runs to 13 residues. Germline CDR1 reads LNHNV; CDR2 reads YYDKDF (reference sequence). The V and J ends lost 3 bases and 6 bases respectively, with 11 bases between them. In DNA form, the CDR3 reads TGTGCCACCAGCAGGACGGGGGAGCATGGCTACACCTTC. Translated, it gives CATSRTGEHGYTF.

V gene TRBV10-3 combines with J gene TRBJ1-1, with 10 bases aligning to TRBD1. Unmatched junction bases numbered 7, after V lost 5 bases and J lost 4 bases. Germline values: CDR1 ENHRY, CDR2 SYGVKD. This CDR3 comprises 15 residues. For the CDR3, the DNA is TGTGCCATCAGTAGGGACAGGGGAGAGAGCACTGAAGCTTTCTTT. Translated, it gives CAISRDRGESTEAFF.

The gene calls are TRBV16 and TRBJ2-3; 11 nucleotides align to TRBD2. The CDR3 contains 18 residues. Looked up from germline, CDR1 is KGHSY and CDR2 is FQNENV. V shed 4 bases and J 2 bases; nucleotides not matched to a gene: 11. CDR3: CASSRGTSGRTPTDTQYF. The CDR3 DNA reads as TGTGCCAGCAGCCGAGGGACTAGCGGACGTACCCCCACAGATACGCAGTATTTT.

This clone has only one observation. The rearrangement joins TRBV11-2 to TRBJ2-5; D is perhaps TRBD1 (5 bases). The CDR3 has 14 amino acids. V was cut by 0 bases and J by 1 base, with 6 bases left in between. Germline CDR1 reads SGHAT; CDR2 reads FQNNGV. In DNA form, the CDR3 reads TGTGCCAGCAGCTTAGACCAGGGCCAAGAGACCCAGTACTTC. Residues: CASSLDQGQETQYF.